These 7 T cell receptor beta chains came from one sample sequenced in a study of T cell responses to AZD1222 COVID-19 vaccine. Libraries were prepared by immunoSEQ multiplex PCR; TCRdb keeps only in-frame clonotypes and omits some of them. The repertoire holds under 80,000 clones, with 84% as singletons. This specimen was peripheral blood, taken on day 0 of AZD1222 vaccination. The receptors stem from an adult in good health.

In its sample, this clone was seen once. The J gene is TRBJ1-2, the V gene TRBV7-2; 8 bases match TRBD1. The junction had 7 bases not matched to a gene; V was cut back by 4 bases and J by 6 bases. The V gene's germline CDR1 is SGHTA and CDR2 FQGNSA. The CDR3 is 14 residues long. The CDR3 DNA reads as TGTGCCAGCAGCTCTATGGGGACAGGAAATGGCTACACCTTC. Amino acids: CASSSMGTGNGYTF.

The V call is TRBV24-1, the J call TRBJ1-2, with 7 bases aligning to TRBD1. Germline CDR1 is KGHDR and CDR2 is SFDVKD. The V segment lost 4 bases and the J segment 8 bases; nucleotides outside the gene matches: 9. The CDR3 covers 14 residues. The CDR3 coding sequence is TGTGCCACCAGTGAGGGACAGCAACTGGGGGGCTACACCTTC. It yields the protein CATSEGQQLGGYTF.

This chain joins TRBV6-4 and TRBJ2-5, with 8 bases matching TRBD1. The CDR3 has 15 amino acids. The V gene's germline CDR1 is MRHNA and CDR2 SNTAGT. The V segment lost 2 bases and the J segment 3 bases; nucleotides outside the gene matches: 5. The CDR3 DNA is TGTGCCAGCAGTGACCAGGACAGGGAAGAAGAGACCCAGTACTTC. Translation: CASSDQDREEETQYF.

To note about this clone: Relative to the germline gene, one junction end is altered; a read error may explain this. Here the CDR3 DNA reads TGTGCCAGCAGCAAAGAGATAACAGGGGCTGGAAACACCATATATTTT. Amino acid sequence: CASSKEITGAGNTIYF. V usage is TRBV3-1 (or the pseudogene TRBV3-2) and J usage is TRBJ1-3, with 7 nucleotides matching TRBD1. The CDR3 sequence is 16 residues long. Germline V gives CDR1 LGHDT, CDR2 YNNKEL (reference sequence).

This chain connects TRBV28 to TRBJ2-7, with D tentatively TRBD1 or TRBD2 (5 bases each). The CDR3 sequence is 14 residues long. CDR1 and CDR2 (germline): MDHEN, SYDVKM. V was trimmed by 7 bases and J by 2 bases, leaving 15 bases between them. The CDR3: CASTPGTDTYEQYF. The CDR3 region has the DNA TGTGCCAGCACCCCCGGGACGGACACCTACGAGCAGTACTTC.

This rearrangement joins TRBV29-1 to TRBJ1-1, with D possibly TRBD1 on 5 matching bases. The germline V gene encodes CDR1 SQVTM and CDR2 ANQGSEA. This CDR3 comprises 15 residues. V lost 2 bases, J lost 3 bases, and 16 bases lay in between. The CDR3 DNA follows: TGCAGCGTTGAAAGTCGAGGGGTAACACACACTGAAGCTTTCTTT. Translation: CSVESRGVTHTEAFF. The variable domain in full, with the rest retrieved from reference TRBV29-1 and TRBJ1-1, is SAVISQKPSRDICQRGTSLTIQCQVDSQVTMMFWYRQQPGQSLTLIATANQGSEATYESGFVIDKFPISRPNLTFSTLTVSNMSPEDSSIYLCSVESRGVTHTEAFFGQGTRLTVV.

This clone has just one count. This chain connects TRBV7-2 to TRBJ2-5, with D maybe TRBD1 (6 bases). V lost 8 bases, J lost 2 bases, and 15 bases lay in between. The CDR3 length is 14 residues. Per the germline V gene, CDR1 is SGHTA and CDR2 is FQGNSA. CDR3 coding DNA: TGTGCCAGCTTCAGGGGCCAGAGACAAGAGACCCAGTACTTC. It yields the protein CASFRGQRQETQYF. Variable domain in full (rest from reference TRBV7-2 and TRBJ2-5): GAGVSQSPSNKVTEKGKDVELRCDPISGHTALYWYRQSLGQGLEFLIYFQGNSAPDKSGLPSDRFSAERTGGSVSTLTIQRTQQEDSAVYLCASFRGQRQETQYFGPGTRLLVL.